This T cell receptor beta chain derives from a study of cytomegalovirus exposure and HLA in healthy donors. Vbeta (60) and Jbeta (13) primers were used in the PCR. The data were produced by immunoSEQ multiplex PCR, yet TCRdb's version contains in-frame clones alone and is incomplete. The sample yields about 180,000 clones, around 85% seen once. This CDR3 has 14 amino acids. The V gene's germline CDR1 is SGHVS and CDR2 FQNEAQ. V was pared by 0 bases and J by 4 bases, with 6 bases between. The source of this sequence is a boy younger than 10 in good health and CMV-seronegative. The chain carries TRBV7-8 and TRBJ1-4, with D unclear. The material sequenced was PBMCs. CDR3 DNA sequence: TGTGCCAGCAGCTTAGCGGGGAGTAATGAAAAACTGTTTTTT. This sequence encodes CASSLAGSNEKLFF.